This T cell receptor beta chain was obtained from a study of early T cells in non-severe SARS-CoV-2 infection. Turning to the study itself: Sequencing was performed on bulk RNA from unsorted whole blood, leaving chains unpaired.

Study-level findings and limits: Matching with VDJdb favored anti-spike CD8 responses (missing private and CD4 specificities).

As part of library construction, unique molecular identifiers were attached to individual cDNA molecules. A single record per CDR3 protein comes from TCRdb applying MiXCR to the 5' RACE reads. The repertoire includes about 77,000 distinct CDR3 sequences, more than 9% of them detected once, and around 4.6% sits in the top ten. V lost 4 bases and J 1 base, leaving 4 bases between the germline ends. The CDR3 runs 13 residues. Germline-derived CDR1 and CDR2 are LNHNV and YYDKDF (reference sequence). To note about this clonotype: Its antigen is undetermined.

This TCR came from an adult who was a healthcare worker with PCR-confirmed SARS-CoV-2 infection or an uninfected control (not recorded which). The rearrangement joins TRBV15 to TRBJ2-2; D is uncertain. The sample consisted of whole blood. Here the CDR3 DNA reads TGTGCCACCAGCAACGGGAACACCGGGGAGCTGTTTTTT. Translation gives CATSNGNTGELFF.